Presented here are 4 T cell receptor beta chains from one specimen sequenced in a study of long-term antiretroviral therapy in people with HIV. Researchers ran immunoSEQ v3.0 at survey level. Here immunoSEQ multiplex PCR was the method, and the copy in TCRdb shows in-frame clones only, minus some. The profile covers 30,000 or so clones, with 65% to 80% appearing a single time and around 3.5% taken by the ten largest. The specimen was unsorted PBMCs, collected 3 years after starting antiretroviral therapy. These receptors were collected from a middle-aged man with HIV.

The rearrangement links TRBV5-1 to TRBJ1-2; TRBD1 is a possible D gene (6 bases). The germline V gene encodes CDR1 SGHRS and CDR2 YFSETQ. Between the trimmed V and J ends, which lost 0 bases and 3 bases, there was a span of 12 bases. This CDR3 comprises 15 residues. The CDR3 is CASSLVVGADYGYTF. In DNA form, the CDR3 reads TGCGCCAGCAGCTTGGTGGTGGGGGCGGACTATGGCTACACCTTC.

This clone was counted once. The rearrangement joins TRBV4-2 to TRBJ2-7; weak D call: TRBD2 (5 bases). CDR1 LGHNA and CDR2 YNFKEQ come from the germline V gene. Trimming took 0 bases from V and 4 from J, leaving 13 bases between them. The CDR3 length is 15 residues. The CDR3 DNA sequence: TGTGCCAGCAGCCAAGATCACGAGCGGAGATACGAGCAGTACTTC. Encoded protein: CASSQDHERRYEQYF.

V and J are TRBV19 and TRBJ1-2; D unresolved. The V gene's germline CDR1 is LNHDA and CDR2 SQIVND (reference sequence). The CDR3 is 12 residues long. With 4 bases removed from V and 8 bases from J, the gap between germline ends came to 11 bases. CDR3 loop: CASSTDTLGYTF. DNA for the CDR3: TGTGCCAGTAGTACAGACACACTGGGCTACACCTTC.

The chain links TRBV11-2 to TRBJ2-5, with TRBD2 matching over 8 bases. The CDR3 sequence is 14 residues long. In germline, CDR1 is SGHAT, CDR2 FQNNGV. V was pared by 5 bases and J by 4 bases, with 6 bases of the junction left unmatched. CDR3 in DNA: TGTGCCAGCAGCCCCAGAAGCGGGAGAGAGACCCAGTACTTC. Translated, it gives CASSPRSGRETQYF.